The 30 T cell receptor beta chains below come from one sample, sequenced in a study of T cell responses to AZD1222 COVID-19 vaccine. Profiled with immunoSEQ multiplex PCR; TCRdb holds only in-frame clones, not every one. The sample contains 100,000 to 150,000 clones, about 87% of which appear only once. The sample in question was peripheral blood, obtained on day 0 of AZD1222 vaccination. These receptors all come from an adult in good health.

The V gene is TRBV9, the J gene TRBJ1-2, with no clear D. The CDR3 spans 15 residues. Between the trimmed V and J ends, which lost 0 bases and 7 bases, there was a span of 16 bases. Germline loops: CDR1 SGDLS, CDR2 YYNGEE. CDR3 sequence (DNA): TGTGCCAGCAGCGTAGGCCGGGAGGACCTGGCTGGCTACACCTTC. Its protein is CASSVGREDLAGYTF.

The chain uses TRBV12-5 and TRBJ1-5; 8 positions match TRBD1. The germline V gene encodes CDR1 LGHNT and CDR2 FRNRAP. The CDR3 consists of 17 residues. Unmatched junction bases numbered 15, after V lost 7 bases and J lost 4 bases. CDR3 nucleotides: TGTGCTAGTGATCCCCCGGGCGGACAGGGAGGGAATCAGCCCCAGCATTTT. It codes for CASDPPGGQGGNQPQHF.

The chain recombines TRBV6-2 or TRBV6-3 with TRBJ1-5; D might be TRBD1 (6 bases). Germline-derived CDR1 and CDR2 are MNHEY and SVGEGT. Trimming removed 6 bases from V and 4 bases from J, with 16 bases in between. The CDR3 covers 15 residues. The CDR3 sequence: CASSPRRTANQPQHF. For the CDR3, the DNA is TGTGCCAGCAGCCCTCGGAGGACAGCTAATCAGCCCCAGCATTTT.

This clone has only one observation. The chain has TRBV30 and TRBJ2-3; 8 bases map to TRBD2. Germline V gives CDR1 GTSNPN, CDR2 SVGIG (reference sequence). The CDR3 extends over 16 amino acids. V trimming: 3 bases; J trimming: 2 bases; junction bases outside the gene matches: 10. CDR3 bases: TGTGCCTGGAGGACTAGCGACAAGGCGCACACAGATACGCAGTATTTT. Its translation is CAWRTSDKAHTDTQYF.

The table lists this clone with a count of one. V gene TRBV6-1 combines with J gene TRBJ1-6; D gene unclear. The CDR3 consists of 14 residues. The V gene's germline CDR1 is MNHNS and CDR2 SASEGT. V lost 3 bases and J 0 bases, leaving 3 bases between the germline ends. CDR3 nucleotides: TGTGCCAGCAGTGACCTCTCCTATAATTCACCCCTCCACTTT. It translates to CASSDLSYNSPLHF.

This clone was seen more than once but under ten times. The V call is TRBV28, the J call TRBJ2-7; TRBD2 aligns across 14 bases. The germline gives CDR1 MDHEN, CDR2 SYDVKM. With V trimmed by 6 bases and J by 4 bases, 11 bases remained unmatched. The CDR3 totals 17 residues. The DNA for the CDR3 is TGTGCCAGCAGCCTCCCGGGACTAGCGGGAGAATGGTACGAGCAGTACTTC. Translation: CASSLPGLAGEWYEQYF.

V gene TRBV11-2 combines with J gene TRBJ1-1; 9 bases are a match to TRBD1. V shed 5 bases, J shed 3 bases, and the junction held 4 bases outside the gene matches. CDR1 and CDR2 from the germline V gene are SGHAT and FQNNGV. This CDR3 spans 14 amino acids. DNA of the CDR3: TGTGCCAGCAGCCCCTGGACAGGGGACACTGAAGCTTTCTTT. Amino acids: CASSPWTGDTEAFF.

The J gene is TRBJ1-3, the V gene TRBV9; 9 nucleotides line up with TRBD1. V was clipped by 0 bases and J by 2 bases; unmatched bases: 0. Germline V gene sequence: CDR1 SGDLS, CDR2 YYNGEE. CDR3 length: 15 residues. The CDR3 DNA is TGTGCCAGCAGCGTAGGACAGGGGGCTGGAAACACCATATATTTT. Translation: CASSVGQGAGNTIYF. Full variable domain (remainder filled in from reference TRBV9 and TRBJ1-3): DSGVTQTPKHLITATGQRVTLRCSPRSGDLSVYWYQQSLDQGLQFLIQYYNGEERAKGNILERFSAQQFPDLHSELNLSSLELGDSALYFCASSVGQGAGNTIYFGEGSWLTVV.

V usage is TRBV23-1 and J usage is TRBJ2-3, with D possibly matching TRBD2 (5 bases). TRBV23-1 falls under the ORF class, with uncertain function. There are 20 residues in the CDR3. V lost 4 bases to trimming and J lost 0 bases, with 26 bases between them. This CDR3 reads CASSPKGFGGYRTSTDTQYF. The CDR3 DNA is TGCGCCAGCAGTCCGAAGGGTTTTGGCGGGTACCGTACTAGCACAGATACGCAGTATTTT.

The chain is built from TRBV11-3 and TRBJ1-3; D possibly corresponds to TRBD1 (5 bases). Trimming removed 4 bases from V and 0 bases from J, with 16 bases in between. The CDR3 is 17 residues long. CDR1 is SGHNT, CDR2 YENEEA, per germline. The CDR3 here is CASSWGSTVHSGNTIYF. For the CDR3, the DNA is TGTGCCAGCAGCTGGGGATCGACAGTCCACTCTGGAAACACCATATATTTT. Based on the CDR3 plus reference TRBV11-3 and TRBJ1-3, the full variable domain is EAGVVQSPRYKIIEKKQPVAFWCNPISGHNTLYWYLQNLGQGPELLIRYENEEAVDDSQLPKDRFSAERLKGVDSTLKIQPAELGDSAVYLCASSWGSTVHSGNTIYFGEGSWLTVV.

The chain links TRBV19 to TRBJ1-1; weak D call: TRBD1 (5 bases). Germline lookup yields CDR1 LNHDA and CDR2 SQIVND (reference sequence). This CDR3 is 15 amino acids long. Trimming removed 4 bases from V and 0 bases from J, with 12 bases in between. The CDR3 here is CASSTRQSMNTEAFF. The DNA of the CDR3 is TGTGCCAGTAGTACGCGACAGAGCATGAACACTGAAGCTTTCTTT.

V is TRBV19 and J is TRBJ2-5; 13 nucleotides line up with TRBD2. CDR3 size: 15 residues. In germline, CDR1 is LNHDA, CDR2 SQIVND (reference sequence). Trimming took 1 base from V and 10 from J; bases not matched to a gene: 6. The CDR3 here is CASSIGRTSGGSQYF. The CDR3 DNA sequence: TGTGCCAGTAGTATAGGTCGGACTAGCGGGGGAAGCCAGTACTTC.

The V gene is TRBV27, the J gene TRBJ2-1, with 10 bases identical to TRBD2. There are 16 residues in the CDR3. The trim removed 5 bases at V and 5 bases at J, leaving 9 bases unmatched. The germline gives CDR1 MNHEY, CDR2 SMNVEV (reference sequence). CDR3 loop: CASSTPSGRAHNEQFF. DNA for the CDR3: TGTGCCAGCAGTACCCCGAGCGGGAGGGCTCACAATGAGCAGTTCTTC.

The genes are TRBV7-2 and TRBJ1-1; D not certain. V was trimmed by 6 bases and J by 3 bases, leaving 11 bases between them. This CDR3 spans 13 amino acids. Germline V CDR1 and CDR2: SGHTA, FQGNSA. CDR3 residues: CASRPPGYTEAFF. DNA for the CDR3: TGTGCCAGCAGGCCCCCGGGTTACACTGAAGCTTTCTTT.

This chain uses TRBV7-2 with TRBJ2-7, with a tentative D call TRBD1 (6 bases). CDR1 is SGHTA and CDR2 is FQGNSA in the germline V gene. V gave up 5 bases and J gave up 0 bases, with 8 bases separating them. The CDR3 has 13 residues. The CDR3 bases are TGTGCCAGCAGCAGACAGGTCTCCTACGAGCAGTACTTC. Translated, it gives CASSRQVSYEQYF.

The sample holds a few counts of this clone. V usage is TRBV2 and J usage is TRBJ2-2; D remains ambiguous. Germline V lookup: CDR1 SNHLY, CDR2 FYNNEI. The CDR3 runs to 13 residues. Trimming left V 5 bases short and J 0 bases short, with 4 bases between. CDR3 coding DNA: TGTGCCAGCAGTTCCGCGAACACCGGGGAGCTGTTTTTT. This codes for CASSSANTGELFF.

The rearrangement uses TRBV9 and TRBJ2-1; TRBD2 aligns across 8 bases. The germline V gene has CDR1 SGDLS and CDR2 YYNGEE. The V segment lost 0 bases and the J segment 7 bases; nucleotides outside the gene matches: 6. The length of the CDR3 is 15 residues. The CDR3 sequence: CASSVAGGSWNEQFF. Here the CDR3 DNA reads TGTGCCAGCAGCGTAGCGGGAGGGTCTTGGAATGAGCAGTTCTTC. The full variable domain, completed using reference TRBV9 and TRBJ2-1, is DSGVTQTPKHLITATGQRVTLRCSPRSGDLSVYWYQQSLDQGLQFLIQYYNGEERAKGNILERFSAQQFPDLHSELNLSSLELGDSALYFCASSVAGGSWNEQFFGPGTRLTVL.

This clone was recorded only once. V is TRBV30 and J is TRBJ2-7, with D possibly being TRBD1 (5 bases). Trimming left V 1 base short and J 1 base short, with 11 bases between. The CDR3 consists of 14 residues. The germline V gene has CDR1 GTSNPN and CDR2 SVGIG (reference sequence). CDR3 loop: CAWSEAGQSYEQYF. The CDR3 coding sequence is TGTGCCTGGAGTGAGGCAGGGCAATCCTACGAGCAGTACTTC.

V usage is TRBV18 and J usage is TRBJ2-7; D remains ambiguous. V was shortened by 6 bases and J by 3 bases, with 15 bases between the two germline ends. CDR1 and CDR2 from the germline V gene are KGHSH and LQKENI. The CDR3 loop spans 14 amino acids. CDR3 protein: CASSPGNPGYEQYF. The CDR3 nucleotides are TGTGCCAGCTCCCCAGGTAACCCTGGCTACGAGCAGTACTTC.

The genes are TRBV7-9 and TRBJ2-1; D possibly matches TRBD1 or TRBD2 (6 bases each). Germline CDR1 is SEHNR and CDR2 is FQNEAQ (reference sequence). This CDR3 comprises 16 residues. Trimming shortened V by 4 bases and J by 4 bases, and 17 bases separated the two germline ends. The CDR3 sequence: CASSSHLGGGYNEQFF. CDR3 bases: TGTGCCAGCAGCTCACACCTAGGGGGAGGATACAATGAGCAGTTCTTC.

The chain is built from TRBV28 and TRBJ2-1, with D possibly TRBD2 on 6 matching bases. From germline, CDR1 is MDHEN and CDR2 SYDVKM. The CDR3 is 14 residues long. Trimming removed 6 bases from V and 2 bases from J, with 11 bases in between. CDR3 protein: CASRPGEAYNEQFF. The CDR3, as DNA: TGTGCCAGCAGGCCGGGAGAGGCCTACAATGAGCAGTTCTTC.

This clone came up a few times. The chain carries TRBV19 and TRBJ1-6; no clear D. V lost 3 bases and J lost 6, with 9 bases in between. This CDR3 spans 14 amino acids. Germline V lookup: CDR1 LNHDA, CDR2 SQIVND (reference sequence). In nucleotides, the CDR3 is TGTGCCAGTAGTATGTGGCCGGCTAATTCACCCCTCCACTTT. Its translation: CASSMWPANSPLHF.

The V and J genes are TRBV18 and TRBJ2-7; D is ambiguous. In germline, CDR1 is KGHSH, CDR2 LQKENI. This CDR3 spans 16 amino acids. The germline V and J ends were trimmed by 1 base and 0 bases, with 13 bases remaining between them. This chain's CDR3 is CASSPRSAVSSYEQYF. DNA of the CDR3: TGTGCCAGCTCACCACGGTCGGCCGTCAGCTCCTACGAGCAGTACTTC.

In its sample, this clone was seen a few times. V is TRBV5-1 and J is TRBJ2-7; D is uncertain. The CDR3 is 12 residues long. V was clipped by 1 base and J by 5 bases, with 7 bases between them. In germline, CDR1 is SGHRS, CDR2 YFSETQ. For the CDR3, the DNA is TGCGCCAGCAGCTTGCGGTCCCACGAGCAGTACTTC. Protein sequence: CASSLRSHEQYF.

This chain uses TRBV10-3 with TRBJ2-7; D is perhaps TRBD1 (6 bases). This CDR3 region has 17 residues. Germline V gene sequence: CDR1 ENHRY, CDR2 SYGVKD. V was cut by 6 bases and J by 0 bases, with 21 bases left in between. The CDR3 loop is CAIRTRSMQGYSYEQYF. The CDR3 nucleotides read TGTGCCATCAGAACCCGAAGTATGCAGGGGTACTCCTACGAGCAGTACTTC.

The rearrangement uses TRBV4-1 and TRBJ2-7, with D possibly matching TRBD2 (6 bases). The V end was cut by 4 bases, the J end by 3 bases, with 10 bases between. Germline V gene lookup returns CDR1 MGHRA and CDR2 YSYEKL. There are 13 residues in the CDR3. In DNA, the CDR3 is TGCGCCAGCAGCCCTTATAGCGGCTACGAGCAGTACTTC. Protein: CASSPYSGYEQYF.

The V call is TRBV7-8, the J call TRBJ1-2; maybe TRBD1 (6 bases). CDR1 and CDR2 (germline): SGHVS, FQNEAQ. Trimming stripped 2 bases from V and 5 bases from J, with 12 bases between. The CDR3 has 14 amino acids. The CDR3 here is CASSLYRDRYGYTF. The CDR3 nucleotides are TGTGCCAGCAGCTTATACAGGGATAGGTATGGCTACACCTTC.

This chain connects TRBV7-3 to TRBJ2-7; D perhaps matches TRBD2 (5 bases). The germline V and J ends were trimmed by 5 bases and 1 base, with 12 bases remaining between them. This CDR3 contains 14 residues. The V gene's germline CDR1 is SGHTA and CDR2 FQGTGA. This CDR3 reads CASSPDSTSYEQYF. The CDR3 DNA reads as TGTGCCAGCAGCCCGGACTCCACATCCTACGAGCAGTACTTC.

The rearrangement uses TRBV11-3 and TRBJ1-2; tentative D call: TRBD1 (5 bases). Germline CDR1 reads SGHNT; CDR2 reads YENEEA. V was pared by 0 bases and J by 3 bases, with 8 bases between. CDR3 length equals 14 residues. The CDR3: CASSLDAQDYGYTF. CDR3 DNA: TGTGCCAGCAGCTTAGACGCACAGGACTATGGCTACACCTTC.

The CDR3 is CASSQDLGFPGYTF. The CDR3 coding sequence is TGCGCCAGCAGCCAAGATCTGGGCTTTCCTGGCTACACCTTC. The chain couples TRBV4-3 to TRBJ1-2; no reliable D call. The ends were cut back, 0 bases at V and 7 bases at J, with 12 bases in the middle. There are 14 residues in the CDR3. Germline V gene lookup returns CDR1 LGHNA and CDR2 YSLEER.